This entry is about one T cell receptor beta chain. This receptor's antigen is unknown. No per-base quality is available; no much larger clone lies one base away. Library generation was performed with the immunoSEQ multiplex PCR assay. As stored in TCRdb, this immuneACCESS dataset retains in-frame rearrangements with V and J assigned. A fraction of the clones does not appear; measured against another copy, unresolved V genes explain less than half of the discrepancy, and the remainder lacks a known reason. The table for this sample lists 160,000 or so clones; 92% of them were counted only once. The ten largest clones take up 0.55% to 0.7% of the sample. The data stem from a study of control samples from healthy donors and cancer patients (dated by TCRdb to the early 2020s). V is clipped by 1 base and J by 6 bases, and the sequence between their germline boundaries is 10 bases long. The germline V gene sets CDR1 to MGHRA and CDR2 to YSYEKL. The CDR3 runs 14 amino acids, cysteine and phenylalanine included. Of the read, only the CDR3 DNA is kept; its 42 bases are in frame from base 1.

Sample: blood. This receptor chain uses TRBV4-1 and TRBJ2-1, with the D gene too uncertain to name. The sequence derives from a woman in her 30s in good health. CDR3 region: CASSQVGLSNEQFF. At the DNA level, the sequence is TGCGCCAGCAGCCAAGTGGGGTTAAGCAATGAGCAGTTCTTC.